Sequencing of this TCR beta chain was carried out in a study of cytomegalovirus exposure and HLA in healthy donors (dated by TCRdb to 2015 to 2018). At the level of the whole study: According to an earlier analysis of around 600 of the donors, some 180 million T cells yielded roughly 100 million unique TCR beta sequences and around 300 Gb of sequence data. The number of donors typed differed by locus, with roughly 620-630 for A, B, C, DRB1 and DQB1, approximately 500 for DQA1, 600 to 610 for DPA1, and approximately 470 for DPB1. Among some 410 genotyped donors of the cohort, an average of about 240,000 unique TCR beta nucleotide sequences was sequenced per donor, of which about 19% were non-productive. A later analysis re-examined previously published TCR beta repertoires from more than 550 donors and added high-resolution HLA genotyping to investigate patterns of TCR occurrence. An early release that covered several hundred HLA-typed donors contained approximately 300 gigabases of sequencing data and 85 million to 100 million unique TCR sequences. Four to six DR-DQ haplotypes were handled as single units for association and clustering because linkage in the cohort was strong. The study aimed to test whether cataloging public T cell receptors could reveal signatures of past pathogen exposure. The genetic ancestry cluster associated with self-reported Caucasian donors included approximately 85% of the roughly 400 genotyped donors. An earlier analysis of fewer than 750 of the donors used high-throughput TCR beta sequencing to judge whether each TCR beta V gene segment behaved as functional or pseudogenic. To predict cytomegalovirus infection status, the study brought together high-throughput TCR immunosequencing, statistical association of individual TCRs with disease status, and machine learning. HLA typing included class I and class II loci at four-digit resolution. The later analysis used no new phenotypic data to find candidate immune exposures, relying instead on TCR beta sequences and their occurrence across donors. Every discovery cohort repertoire had been produced on one sequencing platform. In addition to the first cohort of around 670 subjects, a separate validation cohort of approximately 130 different subjects was used. Donor age, sex, ethnicity and CMV serostatus were collected together with the repertoire data. A later genetic analysis used genome-wide SNP genotypes for about three fifths of the roughly 700 donors, treating that subset as a discovery cohort. The study profiled the T cell repertoires of under 700 subjects by immunosequencing and related them to cytomegalovirus serostatus. Overall results and qualifications from the work: Correlated functional status among segregating V segments might reflect linkage disequilibrium, but an unknown experimental factor could not be ruled out. The authors suggested that the approach could potentially be generalized to other disease states and immunological phenotypes. According to a later analysis, TCR association rates differed among HLA loci, with DRB1 alleles showing the most associated TCRs and HLA-C alleles showing the fewest. In a later analysis, HLA-associated TCR beta chains were found to be more clonally expanded and to have lower generation probabilities than equally common non-associated chains. CMV serostatus was the only immune exposure information available for the cohort. Broadly in line with IMGT annotations, most TCR beta V segments showed up in productive rearrangements about 87% or about 30% of the time in an earlier analysis of around 550 of the donors. Several of the top co-occurrence clusters appeared to be linked to parvovirus B19, influenza, CMV and Epstein-Barr virus, according to a later analysis. Most TCR sequences were observed very rarely across donors, whereas some public TCRs were present in many individuals. In a later analysis, most CMV-associated TCR beta chains were found to appear HLA-restricted, with HLA associations seemingly driven largely by CMV exposure. Specific HLA alleles were associated with about 17,000 TCR beta sequences at a false discovery rate of 0.05 in a later analysis. The study gave a list of 150 to 200 TCR beta chains associated with cytomegalovirus. Presence/absence analyses assumed roughly uniform sequencing depth across donors, an assumption that may not hold. A cluster of highly shared sequence variants was judged likely to be a technical artifact of the sequencing pipeline. Assigning TCR associations to individual alleles was difficult when HLA alleles, especially DR and DQ, strongly co-occurred. HLA typing was unavailable for some donors at each locus, so association tests used only the typed subset. The classifier was reported to diagnose cytomegalovirus status with high specificity and sensitivity in both the original and validation cohorts. A further reported finding was that TCR beta sequences accurately predicted the HLA-A and HLA-B alleles for most subjects in the first cohort. Some IMGT-functional V segments, including TRBV6-2 and TRBV6-3, could not be told apart with the 87-base-pair reads, so those segments were excluded. Three of the identified cytomegalovirus-associated TCR beta chains were confirmed in vitro to be specific for cytomegalovirus antigens. Compared with the approximately 670-donor mean, donors in an Asian-associated ancestry cluster had fewer N-insertions in productive TCRs, according to a later genetic analysis. The earlier analysis of 587 of the donors excluded some 15 rarely observed V segments, including chromosome 9 orphons, because counts were too low. V-gene and J-gene trimming of TCR beta chains was associated with a missense DCLRE1C variant in a later genetic analysis, and the association was replicated in an independent cohort. This cohort had only TCR beta chains sequenced, and the lack of alpha or paired-chain data limited which features could be detected.

Libraries were prepared through the immunoSEQ multiplex PCR assay. A mixture of 60 forward primers for TCR Vbeta segments and 13 reverse primers for TCR Jbeta segments was used in the multiplex PCR. Amplification of the CDR3 region of rearranged TCR beta genes was performed with a multiplex PCR assay on genomic DNA. Amplified TCR beta libraries were sequenced as 87-base-pair reads on the Illumina HiSeq System. As for how the authors treated the data: Across the roughly 670 repertoires, a later analysis counted some 80 million unique TCR beta chains, approximately 12 million of which were shared by at least two donors. To remove PCR and sequencing errors, raw reads were error-corrected and collapsed into unique sequences using a nearest-neighbor algorithm that merged closely related sequences. To assign V, D and J gene segments, CDR3 sequences were aligned to IMGT reference sequences. For a sequence to be retained, a match of at least six nucleotides to both a V gene segment and a J gene segment was required. Rearrangements were called productive when the CDR3 lacked stop codons and stayed in frame with V and J; all others were non-productive. CDR3 was defined by IMGT convention, running from the second conserved V-encoded cysteine to the conserved J-encoded phenylalanine. The earlier analysis of about 610 of the donors excluded any sequence lacking an unambiguous match to a single V gene segment. An earlier analysis of fewer than 750 of the donors called V segments functional above 56.7% productive rearrangements and segregating when the between-donor standard deviation exceeded 5%. A statistical classification framework was built to diagnose cytomegalovirus status from the catalog of TCR beta chain sequences. V and J gene assignment, in a later analysis, came from comparing TCR nucleotide sequences with IMGT/GENE-DB human TR gene sequences. A later analysis assigned CDR3 sequences and most-parsimonious VDJ recombination scenarios with the TCRdist pipeline. In a later analysis, each TCR beta chain was defined by its CDR3 amino acid sequence together with its V-gene family, and reads without a unique V-gene family were excluded. To address suspected cross-contamination and a sequencing artifact, a later analysis removed 450 to 700 highly shared, low-generation-probability nucleotide sequences. In a later analysis, a clonal expansion index was calculated for each public chain from normalized within-repertoire ranks of inferred template counts. A later analysis computed generation probabilities with a VDJ recombination model fitted to out-of-frame rearrangements, and checked the results against IGoR. A later analysis scored TCR-TCR, TCR-HLA and TCR-CMV co-occurrence with hypergeometric tests, applying a repertoire-size bias correction to TCR pairs. In a later analysis, false discovery rates were estimated by permuting HLA or CMV assignments 20 times. In a later analysis, co-occurring TCRs were grouped using DBSCAN, and TCRdist sequence similarity was added for clustering within HLA-allele-positive subsets. For co-occurrence clustering, repertoires with fewer than 30,000 or more than 120,000 public chains were excluded, along with four or five repertoires with anomalous nucleotide sharing. TCRdb provides this immuneACCESS table in a form limited to in-frame rearrangements. Some clones are lacking; in checked studies, under half of them reflect an unresolved V gene, and why the rest are absent is not known. Clone size and the V and J calls come from that table; the DNA yielded D and trimming. Here the sample has around 150,000 clones; about 61% occur a single time. Of the sample, approximately 1.7% falls within the top ten clones.

Note on this clone: This receptor's antigen is unknown. Within one base of it there is no much larger clone, and no base qualities were kept.

CDR1 and CDR2 are drawn from the germline V gene (reference sequence): GTSNPN, SVGIG. Including the terminal cysteine and phenylalanine, the CDR3 comprises 13 residues. Kept here is only the CDR3 DNA, which spans 39 bases and is read in frame from base 1. V is pared back by 2 bases and J by 7 bases, with 12 bases lying between the germline termini. The cohort consisted of 600 to 750 healthy bone marrow donors. Cohort members were all nominally healthy when sampled, although unrecorded immune exposures were likely present. The donor tested CMV seronegative, placing the donor among the 352 seronegative members of the cohort. Each donor provided a peripheral blood sample, and peripheral blood mononuclear cells were used for TCR beta sequencing. The Qiagen DNeasy Blood Extraction Kit was used to extract genomic DNA from the blood cell samples.

The clonotype was recovered from a male donor in good health and CMV-seronegative. The chain joins TRBV30 to TRBJ1-5; the D gene is possibly TRBD1, with 6 bases matching. Sequencing was carried out using PBMCs. CDR3 loop: CAWSPGDGQPQHF. The bases read TGTGCCTGGAGTCCAGGGGATGGGCAGCCCCAGCATTTT. The CDR3, completed at both ends by the reference TRBV30 and TRBJ1-5 genes, gives the full variable domain SQTIHQWPATLVQPVGSPLSLECTVEGTSNPNLYWYRQAAGRGLQLLFYSVGIGQISSEVPQNLSASRPQDRQFILSSKKLLLSDSGFYLCAWSPGDGQPQHFGDGTRLSIL.